What follows are 7 T cell receptor beta chains derived from one specimen sequenced in a study of human T cells and chemical hapten exposure. TCRdb independently ran MiXCR on the RACE reads; one entry per CDR3 protein. The data show about 68,000 distinct CDR3 sequences, with roughly 11% seen just once and approximately 5% held by the top ten. The sample's time point: pre-sensitization, week 0. Treatment given: therapeutic diphenylcyclopropenone sensitization with weekly scalp DPC. This sample comprised whole blood, obtained in connection with sensitization to the hapten diphenylcyclopropenone (DPC). These receptors all come from a woman aged 45-65 years with alopecia areata. Some clones in this sample may be carry-over from other donors' samples.

Ten or more counts support this clonotype. The genes are TRBV3-1 and TRBJ2-7, with D perhaps matching TRBD1 or TRBD2 (6 bases each). V lost 0 bases to trimming and J lost 3 bases, with 12 bases between them. This CDR3 contains 15 residues. Germline values: CDR1 LGHDT, CDR2 YNNKEL (reference sequence). In DNA, the CDR3 is TGTGCCAGCAGCCAAGATCGGGGGCTCGGCTACGAGCAGTACTTC. This gives the protein CASSQDRGLGYEQYF.

This chain links TRBV28 with TRBJ1-1; D gene unclear. Germline V gene sequence: CDR1 MDHEN, CDR2 SYDVKM. This CDR3 contains 12 residues. The ends were cut back, 7 bases at V and 5 bases at J, with 11 bases in the middle. The CDR3 here is CASTVGRTEAFF. The CDR3 DNA reads TGTGCCAGCACCGTAGGAAGGACTGAAGCTTTCTTT.

The rearrangement links TRBV12-3 or TRBV12-4 to TRBJ2-3, with 8 bases identical to TRBD2. The length of the CDR3 is 14 residues. J lost 0 bases, V lost 10 bases, and 6 bases had no gene match. Here the CDR3 DNA reads TGTGCCACTCGAAGCGGGGGTAGCACAGATACGCAGTATTTT. Protein: CATRSGGSTDTQYF.

This clonotype was recorded at least ten times. The chain combines TRBV6-1 with TRBJ2-3; unclear D gene. Germline V gene sequence: CDR1 MNHNS, CDR2 SASEGT. The V and J ends lost 6 bases and 0 bases respectively, with 13 bases between them. The CDR3 is 15 residues long. CDR3 residues: CASSVITTSTDTQYF. The CDR3 DNA reads as TGTGCCAGCAGCGTAATTACTACTAGCACAGATACGCAGTATTTT.

The table lists this clonotype with many counts. J is TRBJ1-4 and V is TRBV7-9; 7 positions agree with TRBD1. In germline, CDR1 is SEHNR, CDR2 FQNEAQ (reference sequence). Unmatched junction bases numbered 6, after V lost 1 base and J lost 7 bases. CDR3 length: 15 residues. CDR3 sequence reads: CASSLVTGISEKLFF. The CDR3 DNA follows: TGTGCCAGCAGCTTAGTGACAGGGATTAGTGAAAAACTGTTTTTT.

This clonotype occurred many times. The rearrangement uses TRBV29-1 and TRBJ2-7; tentative D call: TRBD2 (5 bases). CDR1 SQVTM and CDR2 ANQGSEA come from the germline V gene. This CDR3 comprises 14 residues. The V end lost 7 bases, the J end lost 5 bases, and 21 bases lay between the germline ends. The CDR3 sequence: CSAGSGSLRDEQYF. Written as DNA, the CDR3 is TGCAGCGCAGGTAGTGGCAGCTTGAGGGACGAGCAGTACTTC.

This clonotype was seen repeatedly, ten times or more. V and J are TRBV19 and TRBJ2-2; D possibly corresponds to TRBD1 (5 bases). The V gene's germline CDR1 is LNHDA and CDR2 SQIVND (reference sequence). The CDR3 contains 15 residues. Deletions cut 0 bases from V and 5 bases from J, with 10 bases between. The CDR3 nucleotides read TGTGCCAGTAGTATAGACAGGGTAAATACCGGGGAGCTGTTTTTT. Translation gives CASSIDRVNTGELFF.